Listed below are T cell receptor beta chains from one sample, sequenced in a study of blood T cell repertoires in COVID-19. Profiling relied on immunoSEQ multiplex PCR, and the TCRdb table lists in-frame clones only, not all of them. The table shows 150,000 to 200,000 clones, with about 88% occurring only once. What was sequenced was peripheral blood. These receptors all stem from a man in his 70s with active or convalescent COVID-19. Each CDR3 is given with its conserved first and last residue. Each record gives: J gene, V gene, CDR3 protein.

j_gene: TRBJ2-7
v_gene: TRBV2
CDR3aa: CASSESRDRIYEQYF

j_gene: TRBJ2-7
v_gene: TRBV21-1
CDR3aa: CAHTGGSSYEQYF

j_gene: TRBJ1-4
v_gene: TRBV4-3
CDR3aa: CASSQVYRTNEKLFF

j_gene: TRBJ1-5
v_gene: TRBV27
CDR3aa: CASSPRFRYSNQPQHF

j_gene: TRBJ2-3
v_gene: TRBV18
CDR3aa: CASSPPGVDTQYF

j_gene: TRBJ2-3
v_gene: TRBV27
CDR3aa: CASSFARLAGVGTDTQYF

j_gene: TRBJ1-1
v_gene: TRBV10-3
CDR3aa: CAISESWDRGRQDTEAFF

j_gene: TRBJ1-2
v_gene: TRBV4-3
CDR3aa: CASSQDSGANYGYTF

j_gene: TRBJ1-5
v_gene: TRBV28
CDR3aa: CASSLPVGRGLRQPQHF

j_gene: TRBJ2-1
v_gene: TRBV5-1
CDR3aa: CASSLVRLADPRTYNEQFF

j_gene: TRBJ2-3
v_gene: TRBV28
CDR3aa: CASSRQDRRPGDTQYF

j_gene: TRBJ1-6
v_gene: TRBV28
CDR3aa: CASREDRAGSPLHF

j_gene: TRBJ1-4
v_gene: TRBV18
CDR3aa: CASSPSGTATNEKLFF

j_gene: TRBJ2-1
v_gene: TRBV11-3
CDR3aa: CASSRRGGSYNEQFF

j_gene: TRBJ1-3
v_gene: TRBV5-1
CDR3aa: CASMPTGVENTIYF

j_gene: TRBJ2-7
v_gene: TRBV12-3/TRBV12-4
CDR3aa: CASSFDFSYEQYF

j_gene: TRBJ2-7
v_gene: TRBV6-5
CDR3aa: CASRGIGQGPYEQYF

j_gene: TRBJ2-1
v_gene: TRBV28
CDR3aa: CASSTNSGDEQFF

j_gene: TRBJ1-6
v_gene: TRBV19
CDR3aa: CASSIQTGDGSPLHF

j_gene: TRBJ2-7
v_gene: TRBV2
CDR3aa: CASSANPGHIRYEQYF

j_gene: TRBJ2-7
v_gene: TRBV20-1
CDR3aa: CSATSNYEQYF

j_gene: TRBJ1-1
v_gene: TRBV12-3/TRBV12-4
CDR3aa: CASSPGGTEAFF

j_gene: TRBJ2-7
v_gene: TRBV4-3
CDR3aa: CASSQDWSTRRVEQYF

j_gene: TRBJ1-4
v_gene: TRBV6-2/TRBV6-3
CDR3aa: CASSYPAVLRANEKLFF

j_gene: TRBJ1-6
v_gene: TRBV6-5
CDR3aa: CASWTGLNSPLHF

j_gene: TRBJ2-7
v_gene: TRBV6-2/TRBV6-3
CDR3aa: CASSYSEPGNGYEQYF

j_gene: TRBJ2-2
v_gene: TRBV5-6
CDR3aa: CASSQIGHPTNTGELFF